This T cell receptor (beta chain) was obtained from a study of cytomegalovirus exposure and HLA in healthy donors. Use of 60 Vbeta and 13 Jbeta primers characterized the PCR. This table comes from immunoSEQ multiplex PCR, and its TCRdb copy is limited to in-frame clones, with some not included. Here the sample spans about 170,000 clones, roughly 72% being singletons. On this clone: Its cognate antigen is unknown.

Healthy bone marrow donors made up the donors. Per the germline V gene, CDR1 is KGHSH and CDR2 is LQKENI. J gave up 3 bases and V 4 bases, and 9 bases lay outside the gene matches. This CDR3 has 16 amino acids. Study results and caveats: There were three CMV-associated chains whose specificity for CMV antigens was confirmed in vitro. It is likely that the observed cluster of highly shared sequence variants was a sequencing artifact.

Sequencing was carried out using PBMCs. The sequence was obtained from a woman aged 25 to 39 in good health and CMV-seropositive. The rearrangement uses TRBV18 and TRBJ1-1; TRBD1 matches at 9 bases. The CDR3 loop reads CASSQGQGIWDTEAFF. Written as DNA, the CDR3 is TGTGCCAGCTCACAGGGACAGGGAATATGGGACACTGAAGCTTTCTTT.